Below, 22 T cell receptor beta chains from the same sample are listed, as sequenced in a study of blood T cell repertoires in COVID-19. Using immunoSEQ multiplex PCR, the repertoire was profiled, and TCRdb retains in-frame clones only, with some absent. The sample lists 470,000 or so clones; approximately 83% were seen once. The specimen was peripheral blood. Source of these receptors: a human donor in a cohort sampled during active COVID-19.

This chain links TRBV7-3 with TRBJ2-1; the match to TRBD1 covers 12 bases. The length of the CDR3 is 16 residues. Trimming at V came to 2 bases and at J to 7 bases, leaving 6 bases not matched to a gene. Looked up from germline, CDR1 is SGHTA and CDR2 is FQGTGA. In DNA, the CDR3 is TGTGCCAGCAGCTTATTAGGGACAGGGGGCGGGAATGAGCAGTTCTTC. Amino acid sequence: CASSLLGTGGGNEQFF.

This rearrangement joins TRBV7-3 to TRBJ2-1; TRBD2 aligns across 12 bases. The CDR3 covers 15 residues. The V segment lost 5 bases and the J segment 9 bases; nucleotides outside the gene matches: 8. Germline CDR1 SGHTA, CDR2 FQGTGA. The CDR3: CASSARLAGEVEQFF. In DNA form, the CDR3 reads TGTGCCAGCAGCGCCCGACTAGCGGGAGAAGTTGAGCAGTTCTTC.

CDR3 DNA sequence: TGTGCCACCAGTGATCCATCGCCAGGGGAGGAACTAGCGGGAAACAATGAGCAGTTCTTC. It specifies CATSDPSPGEELAGNNEQFF. This chain connects TRBV24-1 to TRBJ2-1; 10 positions agree with TRBD2. The trim removed 3 bases at V and 5 bases at J, leaving 18 bases unmatched. Per the germline V gene, CDR1 is KGHDR and CDR2 is SFDVKD. The length of the CDR3 is 20 residues.

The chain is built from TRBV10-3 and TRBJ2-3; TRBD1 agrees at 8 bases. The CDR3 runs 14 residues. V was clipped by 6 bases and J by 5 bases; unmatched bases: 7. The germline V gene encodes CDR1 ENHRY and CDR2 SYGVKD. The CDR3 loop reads CAIRDRVSIDTQYF. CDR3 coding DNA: TGTGCCATCAGGGACAGGGTTTCAATAGATACGCAGTATTTT.

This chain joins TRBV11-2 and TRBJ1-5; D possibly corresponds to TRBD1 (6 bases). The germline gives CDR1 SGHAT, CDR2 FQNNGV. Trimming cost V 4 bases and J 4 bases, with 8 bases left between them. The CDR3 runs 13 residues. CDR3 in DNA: TGTGCCAGCAGCTATGACAGGAATCAGCCCCAGCATTTT. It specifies CASSYDRNQPQHF.

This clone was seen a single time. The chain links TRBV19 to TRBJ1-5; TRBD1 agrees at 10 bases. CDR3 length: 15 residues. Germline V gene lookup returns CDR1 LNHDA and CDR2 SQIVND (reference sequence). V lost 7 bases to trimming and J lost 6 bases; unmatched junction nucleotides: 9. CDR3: CASTRTGGGFQPQHF. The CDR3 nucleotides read TGTGCCAGTACCCGGACAGGGGGAGGGTTTCAGCCCCAGCATTTT.

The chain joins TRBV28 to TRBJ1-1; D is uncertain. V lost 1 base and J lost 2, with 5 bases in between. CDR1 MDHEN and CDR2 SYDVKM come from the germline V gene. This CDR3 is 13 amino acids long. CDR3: CASSLYRNTEAFF. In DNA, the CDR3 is TGTGCCAGCAGTTTATATAGAAACACTGAAGCTTTCTTT.

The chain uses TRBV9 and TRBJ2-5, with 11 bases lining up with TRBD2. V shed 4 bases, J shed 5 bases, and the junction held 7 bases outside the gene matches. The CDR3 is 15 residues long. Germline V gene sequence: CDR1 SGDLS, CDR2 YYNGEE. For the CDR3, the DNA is TGTGCCAGCAGCCCAATAGCGGGAGGGGGTGAGACCCAGTACTTC. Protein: CASSPIAGGGETQYF.

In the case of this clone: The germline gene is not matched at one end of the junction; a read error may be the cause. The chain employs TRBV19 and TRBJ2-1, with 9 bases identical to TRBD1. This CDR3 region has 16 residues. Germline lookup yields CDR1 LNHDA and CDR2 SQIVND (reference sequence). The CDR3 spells CASSIDRGSSYNEQFF. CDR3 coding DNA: TGTGCCAGTAGCATAGACAGGGGGTCCTCCTACAATGAGCAGTTCTTC.

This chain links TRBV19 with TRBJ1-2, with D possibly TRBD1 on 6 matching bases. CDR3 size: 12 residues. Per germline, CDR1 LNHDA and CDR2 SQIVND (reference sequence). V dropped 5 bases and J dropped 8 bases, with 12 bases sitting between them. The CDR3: CASSPSGVGYTF. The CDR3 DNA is TGTGCCAGTAGTCCCTCAGGGGTCGGCTACACCTTC.

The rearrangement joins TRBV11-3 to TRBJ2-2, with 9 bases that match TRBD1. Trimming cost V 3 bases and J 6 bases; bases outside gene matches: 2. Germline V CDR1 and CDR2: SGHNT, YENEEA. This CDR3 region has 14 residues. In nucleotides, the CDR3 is TGTGCCAGCAGCTTGAGACAGGGGGCCGGGGAGCTGTTTTTT. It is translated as CASSLRQGAGELFF.

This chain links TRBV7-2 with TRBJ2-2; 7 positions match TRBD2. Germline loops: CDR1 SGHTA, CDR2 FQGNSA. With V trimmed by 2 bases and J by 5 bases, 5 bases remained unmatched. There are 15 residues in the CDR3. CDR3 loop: CASSLIVGGTGELFF. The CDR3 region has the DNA TGTGCCAGCAGCTTAATCGTGGGGGGGACCGGGGAGCTGTTTTTT.

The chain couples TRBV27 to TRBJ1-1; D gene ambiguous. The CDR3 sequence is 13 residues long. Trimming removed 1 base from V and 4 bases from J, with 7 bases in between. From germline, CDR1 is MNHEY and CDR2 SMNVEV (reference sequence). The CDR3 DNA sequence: TGTGCCAGCAGTTTATGGGCAGGCACTGAAGCTTTCTTT. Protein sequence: CASSLWAGTEAFF.

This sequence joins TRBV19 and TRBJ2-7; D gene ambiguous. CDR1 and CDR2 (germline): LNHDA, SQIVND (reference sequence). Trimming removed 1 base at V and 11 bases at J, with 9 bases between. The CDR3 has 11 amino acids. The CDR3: CASSIGQVKYF. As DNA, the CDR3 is TGTGCCAGTAGTATAGGGCAGGTTAAGTACTTC.

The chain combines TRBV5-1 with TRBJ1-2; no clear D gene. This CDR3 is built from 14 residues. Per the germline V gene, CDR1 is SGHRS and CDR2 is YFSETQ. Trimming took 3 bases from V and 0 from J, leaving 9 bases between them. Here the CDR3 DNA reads TGCGCCAGCAGCTGGAGGAGTACTAACTATGGCTACACCTTC. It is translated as CASSWRSTNYGYTF. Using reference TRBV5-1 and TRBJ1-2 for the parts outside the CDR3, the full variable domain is KAGVTQTPRYLIKTRGQQVTLSCSPISGHRSVSWYQQTPGQGLQFLFEYFSETQRNKGNFPGRFSGRQFSNSRSEMNVSTLELGDSALYLCASSWRSTNYGYTFGSGTRLTVV.

CDR3 in DNA: TGTGCCACCAGTGATTCGTACCAAGAGACCCAGTACTTC. Its translation is CATSDSYQETQYF. The chain uses TRBV24-1 and TRBJ2-5; D gene uncertain. Germline V gene sequence: CDR1 KGHDR, CDR2 SFDVKD. This CDR3 has 13 amino acids. V lost 2 bases and J lost 0, with 3 bases in between.

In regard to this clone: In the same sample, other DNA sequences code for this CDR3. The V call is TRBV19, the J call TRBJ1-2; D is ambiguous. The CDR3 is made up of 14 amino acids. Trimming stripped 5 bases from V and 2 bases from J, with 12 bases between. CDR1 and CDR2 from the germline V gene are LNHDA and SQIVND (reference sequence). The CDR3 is CASSPRRGNYGYTF. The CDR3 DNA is TGTGCCAGTAGTCCCAGACGGGGAAACTATGGCTACACCTTC.

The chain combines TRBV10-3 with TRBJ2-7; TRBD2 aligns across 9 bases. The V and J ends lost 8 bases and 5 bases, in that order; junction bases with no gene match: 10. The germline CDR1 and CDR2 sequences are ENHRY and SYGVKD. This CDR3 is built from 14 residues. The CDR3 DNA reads TGTGCCATCTCCGAGCGGGAGGAAGGGAACGAGCAGTACTTC. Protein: CAISEREEGNEQYF.

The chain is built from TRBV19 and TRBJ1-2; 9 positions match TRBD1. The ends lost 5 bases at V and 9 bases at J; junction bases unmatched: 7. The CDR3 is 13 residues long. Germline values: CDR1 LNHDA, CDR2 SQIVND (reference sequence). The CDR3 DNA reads TGTGCCAGTAGTCCGGGGACAGGGTTGCGCTACACCTTC. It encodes CASSPGTGLRYTF. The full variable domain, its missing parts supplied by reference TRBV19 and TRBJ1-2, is DGGITQSPKYLFRKEGQNVTLSCEQNLNHDAMYWYRQDPGQGLRLIYYSQIVNDFQKGDIAEGYSVSREKKESFPLTVTSAQKNPTAFYLCASSPGTGLRYTFGSGTRLTVV.

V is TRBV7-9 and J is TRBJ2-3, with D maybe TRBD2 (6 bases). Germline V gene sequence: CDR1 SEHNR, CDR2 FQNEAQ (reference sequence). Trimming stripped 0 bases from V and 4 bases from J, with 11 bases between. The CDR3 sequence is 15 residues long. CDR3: CASSLAGSGADTQYF. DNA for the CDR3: TGTGCCAGCAGCTTAGCCGGGAGTGGGGCAGATACGCAGTATTTT.

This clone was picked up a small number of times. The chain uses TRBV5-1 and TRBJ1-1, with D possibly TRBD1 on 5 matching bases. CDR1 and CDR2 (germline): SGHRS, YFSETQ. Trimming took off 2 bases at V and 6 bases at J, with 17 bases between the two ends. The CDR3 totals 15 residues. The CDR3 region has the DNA TGCGCCAGCAGCTTCGACCAGGGATTGTTGGCTGAAGCTTTCTTT. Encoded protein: CASSFDQGLLAEAFF.

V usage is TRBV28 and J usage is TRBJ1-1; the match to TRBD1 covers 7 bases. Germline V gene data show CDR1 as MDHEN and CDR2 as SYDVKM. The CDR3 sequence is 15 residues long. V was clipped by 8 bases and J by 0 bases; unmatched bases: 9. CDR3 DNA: TGTGCCAGCGGGGTCTACAGGGGCTTGAACACTGAAGCTTTCTTT. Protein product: CASGVYRGLNTEAFF.